The sequence of this T cell receptor beta chain was determined in a study of T cells in Graves' hyperthyroidism and ophthalmopathy. In the study overall: Peripheral blood was collected at initial diagnosis, before any treatment.

This clonotype was counted many times. Trimming cost V 6 bases and J 5 bases, with 13 bases left between them. The germline V gene has CDR1 SNHLY and CDR2 FYNNEI. The CDR3 is made up of 14 amino acids. The CDR3 regions of TCR beta were amplified from RNA transcripts. An initial round of RT-PCR targeting the TCR CDR3 relied on the HTBI primer set. TCRdb reprocessed the multiplex PCR reads with MiXCR, giving one entry per CDR3 protein. The sample shows 370,000 or so distinct CDR3 sequences, approximately 13% of them seen only once. The rearrangement uses TRBV2 and TRBJ1-4; D is ambiguous. The receptor was derived from a man in his thirties or forties with Graves' hyperthyroidism that later progressed to Graves' ophthalmopathy. The material sequenced was blood. In nucleotides, the CDR3 is TGTGCCAGCAGGCAGACCGCTACGAATGAAAAACTGTTTTTT. Amino acids: CASRQTATNEKLFF.